These T cell receptor beta chains were read from a single sample in a study of blood T cell repertoires in COVID-19. Repertoires were generated with immunoSEQ multiplex PCR, while TCRdb's copy carries only in-frame clones and drops some. The repertoire holds 100,000 to 150,000 clones, with 86% as singletons. Sequences were obtained from peripheral blood. These receptors all stem from a human donor in a cohort sampled during active COVID-19. Each CDR3 is given with its conserved first and last residue. The D gene is left open where the match is weak. A clone size is listed for some rows: how often the clone was seen (once, few, many), or a class if it is expanded.

D gene: TRBD2; V gene: TRBV4-3; clone size: .; J gene: TRBJ2-7; CDR3 DNA: TGCGCCAGCAGCCTTTGGACTAGCTACGAGCAGTACTTC; CDR3 protein: CASSLWTSYEQYF
D gene: TRBD2; V gene: TRBV28; clone size: .; J gene: TRBJ2-6; CDR3 DNA: TGTGCCAGCAGTCTAATTCCGGGACTAGCATTACGTGGGGCCAACGTCCTGACTTTC; CDR3 protein: CASSLIPGLALRGANVLTF
D gene: .; V gene: TRBV28; clone size: .; J gene: TRBJ1-5; CDR3 DNA: TGTGCCAGCAGTTCGGTGGAGGGTTGGCAGCCCCAGCATTTT; CDR3 protein: CASSSVEGWQPQHF
D gene: .; V gene: TRBV5-4; clone size: few; J gene: TRBJ1-6; CDR3 DNA: TGTGCCAGCAGCTCGCTTGAGGGAAGAAATAATTCACCCCTCCACTTT; CDR3 protein: CASSSLEGRNNSPLHF
D gene: .; V gene: TRBV5-1; clone size: .; J gene: TRBJ1-6; CDR3 DNA: TGCGCCAGCAGCTCGTTAGCGCTGGTGGGAGGTTCACCCCTCCACTTT; CDR3 protein: CASSSLALVGGSPLHF
D gene: .; V gene: TRBV18; clone size: .; J gene: TRBJ2-3; CDR3 DNA: TGTGCCAGCTCACCACCGGGACCAGGAGGGGATACGCAGTATTTT; CDR3 protein: CASSPPGPGGDTQYF
D gene: TRBD1; V gene: TRBV19; clone size: .; J gene: TRBJ1-4; CDR3 DNA: TGTGCCAGTACCCCCAGACAGGGCGTTAGTGAAAAACTGTTTTTT; CDR3 protein: CASTPRQGVSEKLFF
D gene: TRBD2; V gene: TRBV7-2; clone size: .; J gene: TRBJ2-7; CDR3 DNA: TGTGCCAGCAGCCCAGCCCTGGGTAGCGGGACCTACGAGCAGTACTTC; CDR3 protein: CASSPALGSGTYEQYF
D gene: .; V gene: TRBV30; clone size: .; J gene: TRBJ2-7; CDR3 DNA: TGTGCCTGGAGTTTCCAGCGTAGCGAGCAGTACTTC; CDR3 protein: CAWSFQRSEQYF
D gene: TRBD1; V gene: TRBV7-2; clone size: .; J gene: TRBJ1-2; CDR3 DNA: TGTGCCAGCAGCGTTTCAGGGGGCGCCAACTATGGCTACACCTTC; CDR3 protein: CASSVSGGANYGYTF
D gene: TRBD1; V gene: TRBV7-9; clone size: .; J gene: TRBJ2-2; CDR3 DNA: TGTGCCATTCAAACCGGGACAGAGACTTACACCGGGGAGCTGTTTTTT; CDR3 protein: CAIQTGTETYTGELFF
D gene: .; V gene: TRBV6-6; clone size: .; J gene: TRBJ2-5; CDR3 DNA: TGTGCCAGCAGTTACTCGGGGCAAGAAGAGACCCAGTACTTC; CDR3 protein: CASSYSGQEETQYF
D gene: .; V gene: TRBV19; clone size: .; J gene: TRBJ1-1; CDR3 DNA: TGTGCCAGTAACGAAACACCCATGAACACTGAAGCTTTCTTT; CDR3 protein: CASNETPMNTEAFF
D gene: TRBD2; V gene: TRBV3-1/TRBV3-2; clone size: .; J gene: TRBJ2-5; CDR3 DNA: TGTGCCAGCAGGCCTACGGCGGGAGGTCGAGGGAAGACCCAGTACTTC; CDR3 protein: CASRPTAGGRGKTQYF
D gene: .; V gene: TRBV12-3/TRBV12-4; clone size: .; J gene: TRBJ1-4; CDR3 DNA: TGTGCCAGCAGCAGTCAGTTAAATGAAAAACTGTTTTTT; CDR3 protein: CASSSQLNEKLFF
D gene: .; V gene: TRBV2; clone size: once; J gene: TRBJ2-7; CDR3 DNA: TGTGCCAGCAGTGAGAGGTCCGGGAACCGTAAGCAGTACTTC; CDR3 protein: CASSERSGNRKQYF
D gene: .; V gene: TRBV6-6; clone size: .; J gene: TRBJ2-1; CDR3 DNA: TGTGCCAGCAGTACTAGCAATGAGCAGTTCTTC; CDR3 protein: CASSTSNEQFF
D gene: TRBD1; V gene: TRBV28; clone size: .; J gene: TRBJ1-5; CDR3 DNA: TGTGCCAGCAGTTTATATGTGACAGGGGGCAATCAGCCCCAGCATTTT; CDR3 protein: CASSLYVTGGNQPQHF
D gene: TRBD1; V gene: TRBV10-3; clone size: few; J gene: TRBJ1-5; CDR3 DNA: TGTGCCATCAGTGAGCCGGGACAGGGCGGGAGCAATCAGCCCCAGCATTTT; CDR3 protein: CAISEPGQGGSNQPQHF
D gene: .; V gene: TRBV7-8; clone size: .; J gene: TRBJ1-2; CDR3 DNA: TGTGCCAGCAGCCCAAGCAGGGGCCTCCCCTATGGCTACACCTTC; CDR3 protein: CASSPSRGLPYGYTF
D gene: .; V gene: TRBV6-5; clone size: .; J gene: TRBJ1-5; CDR3 DNA: TGTGCCAGCAGTCTCAGGGACAATCAGCCCCAGCATTTT; CDR3 protein: CASSLRDNQPQHF
D gene: TRBD2; V gene: TRBV4-2; clone size: once; J gene: TRBJ2-5; CDR3 DNA: TGTGCCAGCAGCAAGGGACTAGCGATCCAAGAGACCCAGTACTTC; CDR3 protein: CASSKGLAIQETQYF
D gene: TRBD1; V gene: TRBV5-6; clone size: .; J gene: TRBJ2-1; CDR3 DNA: TGTGCCAGCAGCTTGGTTAGGGGGCTTCACAATGAGCAGTTCTTC; CDR3 protein: CASSLVRGLHNEQFF
D gene: .; V gene: TRBV2; clone size: .; J gene: TRBJ2-3; CDR3 DNA: TGTGCCAGCAGTGAAGAGTGGGTGGACACGTCAACTACGCAGTATTTT; CDR3 protein: CASSEEWVDTSTTQYF
D gene: .; V gene: TRBV30; clone size: .; J gene: TRBJ2-3; CDR3 DNA: TGTGCCTGGAGGTTGCGGCTAGTAAGCACAGATACGCAGTATTTT; CDR3 protein: CAWRLRLVSTDTQYF
D gene: .; V gene: TRBV7-9; clone size: .; J gene: TRBJ1-1; CDR3 DNA: TGTGCCAGCATCCCTCCAGGGGCCACTGAAGCTTTCTTT; CDR3 protein: CASIPPGATEAFF
D gene: .; V gene: TRBV5-4; clone size: .; J gene: TRBJ2-7; CDR3 DNA: TGTGCCAGCAGCTTGTTTGGCGGCTCCTACGAGCAGTACTTC; CDR3 protein: CASSLFGGSYEQYF
D gene: .; V gene: TRBV13; clone size: .; J gene: TRBJ1-1; CDR3 DNA: TGTGCCAGCAGCCCAAGGACACTTTTGAACACTGAAGCTTTCTTT; CDR3 protein: CASSPRTLLNTEAFF
D gene: TRBD2; V gene: TRBV18; clone size: .; J gene: TRBJ2-2; CDR3 DNA: TGTGCCAGCTCACCATCCCCGGGACTAGCGGTGAACACCGGGGAGCTGTTTTTT; CDR3 protein: CASSPSPGLAVNTGELFF
D gene: .; V gene: TRBV11-2; clone size: .; J gene: TRBJ2-6; CDR3 DNA: TGTGCCAGCAGCTTAGTTACTTCTAGGTCTGGGGCCAACGTCCTGACTTTC; CDR3 protein: CASSLVTSRSGANVLTF
D gene: TRBD2; V gene: TRBV15; clone size: .; J gene: TRBJ2-5; CDR3 DNA: TGTGCCACCAGCAAAGACTTAGCGGGAAGTCTACTAGAGACCCAGTACTTC; CDR3 protein: CATSKDLAGSLLETQYF
D gene: .; V gene: TRBV13; clone size: .; J gene: TRBJ2-2; CDR3 DNA: TGTGCCAGCAGCTCCGGACTCAACACCGGGGAGCTGTTTTTT; CDR3 protein: CASSSGLNTGELFF
D gene: .; V gene: TRBV7-2; clone size: .; J gene: TRBJ1-2; CDR3 DNA: TGTGCCAGCAGCCCCACACAGGGAAACTATGGCTACACCTTC; CDR3 protein: CASSPTQGNYGYTF
D gene: .; V gene: TRBV18; clone size: .; J gene: TRBJ2-7; CDR3 DNA: TGTGCCAGCTCACCATCCCTTTACGAGCAGTACTTC; CDR3 protein: CASSPSLYEQYF
D gene: .; V gene: TRBV27; clone size: .; J gene: TRBJ1-3; CDR3 DNA: TGTGCCAGCAGTTTGAGTGAAGGAAACACCATATATTTT; CDR3 protein: CASSLSEGNTIYF
D gene: .; V gene: TRBV6-4; clone size: .; J gene: TRBJ2-7; CDR3 DNA: TGTGCCAGCAGTCTTTATAACGAGCAGTACTTC; CDR3 protein: CASSLYNEQYF
D gene: TRBD2; V gene: TRBV6-5; clone size: .; J gene: TRBJ2-1; CDR3 DNA: TGTGCCAGCCGGACTAGGGGTAAGCCCAATGAGCAGTTCTTC; CDR3 protein: CASRTRGKPNEQFF
D gene: TRBD1; V gene: TRBV18; clone size: .; J gene: TRBJ2-7; CDR3 DNA: TGTGCCAGCTCACCCCGACAGGGATCCTACGAGCAGTACTTC; CDR3 protein: CASSPRQGSYEQYF
D gene: TRBD1; V gene: TRBV5-4; clone size: .; J gene: TRBJ2-7; CDR3 DNA: TGTGCCAGCAGCGGGCGGGACAGGGGTCGTTACGAGCAGTACTTC; CDR3 protein: CASSGRDRGRYEQYF
D gene: .; V gene: TRBV6-6; clone size: .; J gene: TRBJ2-5; CDR3 DNA: TGTGCCAGCCGATCGGGACACAGCCAAGAGACCCAGTACTTC; CDR3 protein: CASRSGHSQETQYF